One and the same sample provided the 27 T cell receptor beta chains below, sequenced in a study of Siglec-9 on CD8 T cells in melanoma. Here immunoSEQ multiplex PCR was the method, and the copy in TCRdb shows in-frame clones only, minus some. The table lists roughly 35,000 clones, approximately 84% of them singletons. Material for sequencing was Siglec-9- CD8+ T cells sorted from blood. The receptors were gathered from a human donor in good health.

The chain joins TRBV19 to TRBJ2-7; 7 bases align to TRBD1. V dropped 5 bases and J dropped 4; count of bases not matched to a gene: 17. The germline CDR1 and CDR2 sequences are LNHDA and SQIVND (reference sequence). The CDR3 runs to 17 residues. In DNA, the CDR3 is TGTGCCAGTAGTTTCTTTTCGTCCAGGACAGGTGATTACGAGCAGTACTTC. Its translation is CASSFFSSRTGDYEQYF.

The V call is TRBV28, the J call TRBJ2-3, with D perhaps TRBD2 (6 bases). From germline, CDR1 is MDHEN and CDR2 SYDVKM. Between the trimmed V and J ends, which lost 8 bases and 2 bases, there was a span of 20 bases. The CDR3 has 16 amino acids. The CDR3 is CASSSGGRGFTDTQYF. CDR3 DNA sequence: TGTGCCAGCTCGTCCGGGGGAAGAGGATTCACAGATACGCAGTATTTT.

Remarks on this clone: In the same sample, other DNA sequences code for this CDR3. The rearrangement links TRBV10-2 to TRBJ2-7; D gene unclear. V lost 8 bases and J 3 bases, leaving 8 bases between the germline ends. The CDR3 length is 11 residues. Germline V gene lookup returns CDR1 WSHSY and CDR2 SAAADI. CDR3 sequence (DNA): TGCGCCAGCGGGTCTTACTACGAGCAGTACTTC. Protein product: CASGSYYEQYF.

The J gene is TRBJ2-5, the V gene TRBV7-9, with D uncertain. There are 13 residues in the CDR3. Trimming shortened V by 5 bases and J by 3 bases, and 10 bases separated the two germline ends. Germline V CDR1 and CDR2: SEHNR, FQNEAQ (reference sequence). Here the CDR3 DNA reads TGTGCCAGCAGCAACCCGGTCGAAGAGACCCAGTACTTC. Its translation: CASSNPVEETQYF. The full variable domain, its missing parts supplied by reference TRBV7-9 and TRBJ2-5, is DTGVSQNPRHKITKRGQNVTFRCDPISEHNRLYWYRQTLGQGPEFLTYFQNEAQLEKSRLLSDRFSAERPKGSFSTLEIQRTEQGDSAMYLCASSNPVEETQYFGPGTRLLVL.

The CDR3 region is CASSLGTGWSYEQYF. Written as DNA, the CDR3 is TGTGCCAGCAGCTTGGGTACAGGGTGGTCCTACGAGCAGTACTTC. This chain connects TRBV5-6 to TRBJ2-7; a possible D gene is TRBD1 (6 bases). Per the germline V gene, CDR1 is SGHDT and CDR2 is YYEEEE. V lost 0 bases to trimming and J lost 1 base, with 11 bases between them. There are 15 residues in the CDR3.

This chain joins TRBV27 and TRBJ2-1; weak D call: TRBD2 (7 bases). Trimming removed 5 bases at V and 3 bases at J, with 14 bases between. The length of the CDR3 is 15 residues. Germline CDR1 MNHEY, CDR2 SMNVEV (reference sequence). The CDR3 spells CASSGGGGLYNEQFF. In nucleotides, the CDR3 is TGTGCCAGCAGTGGCGGGGGCGGCCTCTACAATGAGCAGTTCTTC.

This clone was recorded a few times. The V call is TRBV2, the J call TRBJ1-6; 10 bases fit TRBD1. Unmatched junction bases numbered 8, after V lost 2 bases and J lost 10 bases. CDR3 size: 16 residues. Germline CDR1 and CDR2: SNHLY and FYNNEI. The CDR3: CASSESGTGELSPLHF. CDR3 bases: TGTGCCAGCAGTGAAAGTGGGACAGGGGAACTCTCACCCCTCCACTTT.

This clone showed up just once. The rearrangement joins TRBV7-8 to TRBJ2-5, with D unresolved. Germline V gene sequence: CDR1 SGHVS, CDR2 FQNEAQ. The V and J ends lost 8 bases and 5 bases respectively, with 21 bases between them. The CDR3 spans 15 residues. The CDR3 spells CASDVAAGGGETQYF. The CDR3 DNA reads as TGTGCCAGCGATGTCGCGGCTGGCGGTGGGGAGACCCAGTACTTC.

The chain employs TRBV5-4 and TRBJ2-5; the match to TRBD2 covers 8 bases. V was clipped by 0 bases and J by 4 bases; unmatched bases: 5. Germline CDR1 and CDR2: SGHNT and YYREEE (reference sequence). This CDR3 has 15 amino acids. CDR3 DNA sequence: TGTGCCAGCAGCTTGGAGGGACTAGTGATAGAGACCCAGTACTTC. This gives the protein CASSLEGLVIETQYF.

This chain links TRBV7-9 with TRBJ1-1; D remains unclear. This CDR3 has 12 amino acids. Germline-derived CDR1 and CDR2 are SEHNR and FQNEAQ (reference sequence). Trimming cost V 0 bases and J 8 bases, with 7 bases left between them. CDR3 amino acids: CASSLAGREAFF. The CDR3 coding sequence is TGTGCCAGCAGCTTAGCGGGCAGAGAAGCTTTCTTT.

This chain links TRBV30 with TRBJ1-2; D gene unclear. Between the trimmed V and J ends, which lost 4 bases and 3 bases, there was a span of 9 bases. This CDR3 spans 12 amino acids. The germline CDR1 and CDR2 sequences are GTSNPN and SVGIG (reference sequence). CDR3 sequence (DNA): TGTGCCTGGACGCCCGGGGACTATGGCTACACCTTC. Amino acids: CAWTPGDYGYTF.

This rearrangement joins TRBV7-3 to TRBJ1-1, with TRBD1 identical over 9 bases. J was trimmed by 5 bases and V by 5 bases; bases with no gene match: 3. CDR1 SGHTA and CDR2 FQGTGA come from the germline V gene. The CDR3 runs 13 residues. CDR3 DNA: TGTGCCAGCAGCCAGACAGGGGGGACTGAAGCTTTCTTT. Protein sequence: CASSQTGGTEAFF.

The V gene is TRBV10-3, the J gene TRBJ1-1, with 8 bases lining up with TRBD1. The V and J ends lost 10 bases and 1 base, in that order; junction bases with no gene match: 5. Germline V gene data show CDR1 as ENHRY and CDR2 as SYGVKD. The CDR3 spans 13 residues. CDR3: CATVDRENTEAFF. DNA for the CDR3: TGTGCCACGGTGGACAGGGAGAACACTGAAGCTTTCTTT.

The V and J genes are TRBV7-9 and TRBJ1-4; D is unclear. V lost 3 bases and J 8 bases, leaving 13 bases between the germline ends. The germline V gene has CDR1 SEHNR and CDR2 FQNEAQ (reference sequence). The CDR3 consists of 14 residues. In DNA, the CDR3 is TGTGCCAGCAGCTTTTGGAATGACGGGGAAAAACTGTTTTTT. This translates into CASSFWNDGEKLFF.

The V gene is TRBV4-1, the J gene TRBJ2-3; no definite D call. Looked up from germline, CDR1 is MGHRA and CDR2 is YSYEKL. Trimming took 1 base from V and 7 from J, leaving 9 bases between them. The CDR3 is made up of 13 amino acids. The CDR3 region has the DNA TGCGCCAGCAGCCAAGTCGTCTCGCATACGCAGTATTTT. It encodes CASSQVVSHTQYF.

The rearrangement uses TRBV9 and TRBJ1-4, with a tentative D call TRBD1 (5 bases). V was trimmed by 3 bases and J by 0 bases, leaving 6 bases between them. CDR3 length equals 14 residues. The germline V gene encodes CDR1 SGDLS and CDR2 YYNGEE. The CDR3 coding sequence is TGTGCCAGCAGCGGGGGGGCAACTAATGAAAAACTGTTTTTT. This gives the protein CASSGGATNEKLFF.

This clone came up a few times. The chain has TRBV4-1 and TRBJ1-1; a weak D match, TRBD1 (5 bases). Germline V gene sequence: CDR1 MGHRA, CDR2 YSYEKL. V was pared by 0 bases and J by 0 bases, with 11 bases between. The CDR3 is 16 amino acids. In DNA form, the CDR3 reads TGCGCCAGCAGCCAAGATTTGTTCAGGGTGAACACTGAAGCTTTCTTT. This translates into CASSQDLFRVNTEAFF.

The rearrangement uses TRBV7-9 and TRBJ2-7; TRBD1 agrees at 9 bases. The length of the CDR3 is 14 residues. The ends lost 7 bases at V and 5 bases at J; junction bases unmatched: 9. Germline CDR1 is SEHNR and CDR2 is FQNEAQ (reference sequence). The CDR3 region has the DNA TGTGCCAGCACGCTCGGGACAGGGTCCCACGAGCAGTACTTC. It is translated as CASTLGTGSHEQYF.

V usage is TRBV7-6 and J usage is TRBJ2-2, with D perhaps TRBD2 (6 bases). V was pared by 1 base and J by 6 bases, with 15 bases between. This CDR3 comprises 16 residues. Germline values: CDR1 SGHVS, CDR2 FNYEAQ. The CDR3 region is CASSLEVGGPPGELFF. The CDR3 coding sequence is TGTGCCAGCAGCTTAGAGGTGGGAGGCCCCCCCGGGGAGCTGTTTTTT.

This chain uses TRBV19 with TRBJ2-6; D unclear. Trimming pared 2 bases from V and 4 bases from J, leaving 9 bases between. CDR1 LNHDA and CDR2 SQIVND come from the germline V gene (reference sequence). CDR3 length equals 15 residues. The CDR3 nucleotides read TGTGCCAGTAGTATATCCAGCTCCGGGGCCAACGTCCTGACTTTC. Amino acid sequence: CASSISSSGANVLTF. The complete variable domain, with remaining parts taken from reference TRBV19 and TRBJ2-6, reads DGGITQSPKYLFRKEGQNVTLSCEQNLNHDAMYWYRQDPGQGLRLIYYSQIVNDFQKGDIAEGYSVSREKKESFPLTVTSAQKNPTAFYLCASSISSSGANVLTFGAGSRLTVL.

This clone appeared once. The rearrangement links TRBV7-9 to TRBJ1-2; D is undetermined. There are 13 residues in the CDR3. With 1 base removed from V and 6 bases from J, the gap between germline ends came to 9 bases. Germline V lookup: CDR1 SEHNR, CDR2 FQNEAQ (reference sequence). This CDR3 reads CASSLGSRDGYTF. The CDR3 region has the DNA TGTGCCAGCAGCTTAGGGTCTCGAGATGGCTACACCTTC.

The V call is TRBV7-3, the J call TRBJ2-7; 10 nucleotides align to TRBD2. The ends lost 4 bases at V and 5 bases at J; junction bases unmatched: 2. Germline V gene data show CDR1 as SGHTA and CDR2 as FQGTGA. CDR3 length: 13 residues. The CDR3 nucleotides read TGTGCCAGCAGCTCACTAGCGGGAAACGAGCAGTACTTC. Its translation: CASSSLAGNEQYF.

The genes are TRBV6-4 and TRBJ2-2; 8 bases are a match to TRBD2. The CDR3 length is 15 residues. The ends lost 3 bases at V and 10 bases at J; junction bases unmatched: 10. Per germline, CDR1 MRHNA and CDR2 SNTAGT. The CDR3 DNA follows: TGTGCCAGCAGTGAATTAGCGGGGAGTTCCGCGGAGCTGTTTTTT. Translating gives CASSELAGSSAELFF.

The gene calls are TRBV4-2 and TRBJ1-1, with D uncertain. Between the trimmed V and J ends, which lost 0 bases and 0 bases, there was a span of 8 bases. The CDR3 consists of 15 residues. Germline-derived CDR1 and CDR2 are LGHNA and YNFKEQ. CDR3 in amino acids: CASSQDRSMNTEAFF. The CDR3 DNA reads TGTGCCAGCAGCCAAGATAGGAGCATGAACACTGAAGCTTTCTTT.

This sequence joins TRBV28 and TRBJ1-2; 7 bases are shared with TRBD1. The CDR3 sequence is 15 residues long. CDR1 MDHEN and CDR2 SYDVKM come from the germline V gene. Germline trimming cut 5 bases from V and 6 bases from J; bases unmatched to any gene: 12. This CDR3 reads CASSPLPGQGDGYTF. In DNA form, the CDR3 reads TGTGCCAGCAGTCCCTTGCCAGGCCAGGGGGATGGCTACACCTTC.

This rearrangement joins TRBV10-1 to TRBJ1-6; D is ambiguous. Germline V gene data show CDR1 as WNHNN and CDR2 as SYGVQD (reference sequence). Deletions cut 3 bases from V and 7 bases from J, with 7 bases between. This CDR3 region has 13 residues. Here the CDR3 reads CASSDQSNSPLHF. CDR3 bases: TGCGCCAGCAGTGACCAGTCCAATTCACCCCTCCACTTT.

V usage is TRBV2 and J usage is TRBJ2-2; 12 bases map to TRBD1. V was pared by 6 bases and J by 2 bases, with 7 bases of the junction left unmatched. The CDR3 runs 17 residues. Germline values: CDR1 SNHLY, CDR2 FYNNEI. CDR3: CASRLGQGAENTGELFF. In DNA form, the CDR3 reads TGTGCCAGCAGGCTGGGACAGGGGGCTGAAAACACCGGGGAGCTGTTTTTT.